Below are 20 T cell receptor beta chains sequenced from a single sample in a study of T cells expressing NK-cell markers. TCRdb re-called the 5' RACE reads, yielding one record per CDR3 amino acid sequence without DNA. The specimen's table records tens of thousands of distinct CDR3 sequences. What was sequenced was blood T cells: a sorted CD56 or NKG2C T cell subset, CD4+ or CD8+ T cells, or bulk PBMC T cells (not recorded which). The receptors were sampled from a woman aged 18-69 years in good health.

V gene TRBV4-1 combines with J gene TRBJ2-7; TCRdb's D gene call, TRBD1, goes unchecked for lack of DNA. Looked up from germline, CDR1 is MGHRA and CDR2 is YSYEKL. The CDR3 is made up of 16 amino acids. The CDR3 loop is CASSQEGQVPTYEQYF.

The V and J genes are TRBV20-1 and TRBJ1-1; the TRBD1 assignment by TCRdb is unverifiable without DNA. The V gene's germline CDR1 is DFQATT and CDR2 SNEGSKA (reference sequence). The CDR3 loop spans 13 amino acids. The CDR3 spells CSARRVGDTEAFF.

The gene calls are TRBV6-2 or TRBV6-3 and TRBJ2-7; lacking DNA, the TRBD2 call made by TCRdb goes unchecked. CDR1 is MNHEY and CDR2 is SVGEGT in the germline V gene. CDR3 size: 15 residues. The CDR3 spells CASSSAGGGYYEQYF.

The gene calls are TRBV29-1 and TRBJ1-1; TCRdb proposes TRBD1, but this gene call is untestable without DNA. There are 15 residues in the CDR3. Germline values: CDR1 SQVTM, CDR2 ANQGSEA. The CDR3 sequence is CSVEGRQGTNTEAFF.

The chain carries TRBV6-1 and TRBJ2-7; TCRdb picks TRBD1, but there is no DNA to check that call. Germline V lookup: CDR1 MNHNS, CDR2 SASEGT. This CDR3 has 14 amino acids. This CDR3 is CASSEGTGENEQYF.

The J gene is TRBJ2-1, the V gene TRBV19; the TCRdb call, TRBD1, lacks DNA for checking. CDR1 and CDR2 (germline): LNHDA, SQIVND (reference sequence). This CDR3 is built from 15 residues. CDR3: CASSMGAGVQGEQFF. Full variable domain (missing parts from reference TRBV19 and TRBJ2-1): DGGITQSPKYLFRKEGQNVTLSCEQNLNHDAMYWYRQDPGQGLRLIYYSQIVNDFQKGDIAEGYSVSREKKESFPLTVTSAQKNPTAFYLCASSMGAGVQGEQFFGPGTRLTVL.

The J gene is TRBJ2-7, the V gene TRBV5-1; TCRdb's D gene call, TRBD2, goes unchecked for lack of DNA. Germline values: CDR1 SGHRS, CDR2 YFSETQ. This CDR3 is built from 16 residues. The CDR3 is CASSFLPGLAPYEQYF.

The chain is built from TRBV27 and TRBJ2-5; the TCRdb call, TRBD2, lacks DNA for checking. From germline, CDR1 is MNHEY and CDR2 SMNVEV (reference sequence). There are 16 residues in the CDR3. CDR3: CASSISGTSYQETQYF.

V and J are TRBV6-5 and TRBJ1-6. The CDR3 loop spans 16 amino acids. Germline V gene sequence: CDR1 MNHEY, CDR2 SVGAGI. CDR3 amino acids: CASSYGPSSYNSPLHF.

This sequence joins TRBV15 and TRBJ2-5; TCRdb's D gene call, TRBD2, goes unchecked for lack of DNA. Germline CDR1 reads LNHNV; CDR2 reads YYDKDF (reference sequence). The CDR3 is 14 residues long. The CDR3 spells CATSARTSVETQYF.

The J gene is TRBJ2-6, the V gene TRBV12-3 or TRBV12-4. The CDR3 consists of 14 residues. The CDR3: CASSPLTGANVLTF.

The chain links TRBV11-2 to TRBJ2-7; TCRdb outputs TRBD2, but without DNA this stays unchecked. CDR1 and CDR2 from the germline V gene are SGHAT and FQNNGV. CDR3 size: 15 residues. This chain's CDR3 is CASSLGADYPHEQYF.

The rearrangement uses TRBV27 and TRBJ2-5. CDR3 size: 15 residues. Germline V CDR1 and CDR2: MNHEY, SMNVEV (reference sequence). Here the CDR3 reads CASRESGYSQETQYF.

This sequence joins TRBV12-3 or TRBV12-4 and TRBJ2-1. This CDR3 is built from 12 residues. Here the CDR3 reads CASSSRRNEQFF.

J is TRBJ1-6 and V is TRBV27; TCRdb's D gene call, TRBD1, goes unchecked for lack of DNA. Germline-derived CDR1 and CDR2 are MNHEY and SMNVEV (reference sequence). This CDR3 region has 16 residues. This CDR3 reads CASSLIGDRFNSPLHF.

The chain joins TRBV3-1 to TRBJ2-5; there is no DNA to check the TCRdb D call of TRBD1. The CDR3 is 15 amino acids. CDR1 is LGHDT and CDR2 is YNNKEL in the germline V gene (reference sequence). The CDR3 is CASSHAGGYQETQYF.

The J gene is TRBJ2-3, the V gene TRBV4-1; TCRdb's assignment of TRBD2 cannot be checked, as there is no DNA. CDR1 and CDR2 from the germline V gene are MGHRA and YSYEKL. This CDR3 has 20 amino acids. CDR3 in amino acids: CASSQEGLAGGPGNGDTQYF.

The rearrangement uses TRBV12-3 or TRBV12-4 and TRBJ2-1; TCRdb's assignment of TRBD1 cannot be checked, as there is no DNA. This CDR3 region has 12 residues. This CDR3 is CASSWGGVEQFF.

J is TRBJ2-2 and V is TRBV6-4. The germline gives CDR1 MRHNA, CDR2 SNTAGT. This CDR3 spans 13 amino acids. This CDR3 reads CASSDSPTGELFF.

CDR3 protein: CATTRGLAGQETQYF. The V gene is TRBV15, the J gene TRBJ2-5; TCRdb names TRBD2, which stays unverified in the absence of DNA. Looked up from germline, CDR1 is LNHNV and CDR2 is YYDKDF (reference sequence). There are 15 residues in the CDR3.